Sequencing of this TCR beta chain was carried out in a study of human T cells and chemical hapten exposure. Overall study context: Mainly, slight library volume differences in the pool made TCR yields vary.

TCRdb redid the calling of the RACE reads with MiXCR, one entry per CDR3 protein. The data show tens of thousands of distinct CDR3 sequences, 9.8% seen once. With regard to this clonotype: Antigen specificity is unknown.

Time point here: patch test 1, 2 weeks after DPC sensitization. The treatment denotes: therapeutic diphenylcyclopropenone sensitization with weekly scalp DPC. It was unfractionated whole blood from which total RNA was extracted. Study outcomes and limitations: Every donor had alopecia, and their immune response may therefore differ from healthy people's.

The sequence came from a woman aged 40 to 55 with alopecia areata. Some clones in this sample may be carry-over from other donors' samples. The sample in question was whole blood, obtained in connection with sensitization to the hapten diphenylcyclopropenone (DPC).

CDR3 region: CASSLGGTGQLFF. The CDR3 DNA reads TGTGCCAGCAGCTTAGGAGGGACAGGGCAACTGTTCTTC. The chain carries TRBV7-9 and TRBJ2-1, with 9 bases fitting TRBD1. Losses at the gene ends were 1 base for V and 15 bases for J; bases not matched to a gene: 7. The V gene's germline CDR1 is SEHNR and CDR2 FQNEAQ (reference sequence). The CDR3 has 13 amino acids.